Given below is one TCR beta chain in context. Its antigen is currently unknown. These data belong to a study of CD8 T cells in ankylosing spondylitis. General observations from the study: Disease-associated clones were reportedly significantly overrepresented in matched ankylosing spondylitis synovial fluid. Made up of fewer than ten highly homologous variants, a TCR beta motif appeared characteristic of ankylosing spondylitis blood.

Molecular-barcoded quantitative 5'-RACE produced these TCR beta libraries. MiXCR was run by TCRdb on the 5' RACE reads, yielding one entry per CDR3 protein. Of almost 400,000 distinct CDR3 sequences listed, about 20% are singletons. V lost 2 bases and J lost 5, with 10 bases in between. This CDR3 is built from 13 residues. Germline CDR1 reads SGHVS; CDR2 reads FQNEAQ. The specimen was blood, either unsorted or a sorted T cell fraction (not recorded which). The chain carries TRBV7-8 and TRBJ2-7; D remains unclear. This clonotype was sampled from a male donor with ankylosing spondylitis. Here the CDR3 DNA reads TGTGCCAGCAGCTTAAGACGCTACAACGAGCAGTACTTC. It codes for CASSLRRYNEQYF.